This TCR beta chain was found in a study of T cell clonotyping in hematopoietic cell transplantation (dated by TCRdb to the early 2020s). Background for the entire study: The study collected 110 to 150 blood samples from approximately 32 consecutive transplant recipients and their related donors. Patients were recruited between late 2015 and 2017 and followed until late 2020 or death.

CDR1 is given as MNHEY and CDR2 as SVGAGI, both from the germline V gene. The CDR3 sequence holds 14 residues, the cysteine and phenylalanine included. Of the read, only the CDR3 DNA is kept; its 42 bases are in frame from base 1. Between the V and J ends, shortened by 7 bases and 0 bases respectively, the junction contains 10 bases. As regards this clone: Its antigen target is currently unknown. No base quality information exists; no much larger clone differs at one position.

Taken with the paper, the label for time point translates to: 30 days after allo-HCT. Blood samples were obtained from recipients approximately 28 days before transplant and at days 30, 100 and 180 after transplant. Nuclei Lysis Solution was used to extract genomic DNA from fresh or cryopreserved unfractionated peripheral blood mononuclear cells. The immunoSEQ assay, a bias-controlled multiplex PCR using V- and J-specific primers, was used to amplify TCR beta CDR3 regions from genomic DNA. A proprietary barcode and Illumina adapter sequences were added to the CDR3 amplicons in a second PCR step. An Illumina MiSeq instrument was used to sequence the CDR3 libraries. From the authors' description of their analysis: immunoSEQ Analyzer 3.0 was used for export and quality control, with R Bioconductor and Immunarch used for downstream analyses. Repertoire metrics were calculated using only productive rearrangements within the normalized downsampled data set. In the normalized cohort, clonotypes with more than 5 templates were defined as pathologically expanded. Repertoire diversity was measured with the Inverse Simpson Index. To capture all clonotypes, the CMV-specificity analyses were run on the non-normalized data set. Sourced from immuneACCESS, this table was stored by TCRdb with only in-frame sequences that have V and J called. A share of the clones is absent; for the studies checked, an unresolved V gene accounts for under half, and the remainder has no known explanation. V and J calls plus clone size are reproduced from that table; the DNA served to infer D and trimming. The sample yields some 7,200 clones; approximately 94% were counted once. The ten largest make up around 1.2% of the sample.

General study outcomes and caveats: Broader TCR repertoire diversity after transplant was predicted by Inverse Simpson Index values from donors and from recipients before transplant. The sample size was limited, and because cells were not sorted, the contributions of CD4 and CD8 repertoires could not be separated. Recipient TCR diversity fell after transplant, with pathologically expanded clonotypes rising progressively from day 30 to day 180. Overlap with donor repertoires was found for only a small fraction of recipient repertoires, with over 97% found to appear de novo at the given depth.

The sample consisted of peripheral blood mononuclear cells, taken 30 days after allogeneic stem cell transplant. The sequence derives from a male patient between 60 and 69 years old who had an allogeneic stem cell transplant from an unrelated donor, so T cells may come from the graft donor. Some clones in this sample may be carry-over from other donors' samples. This sequence uses TRBV6-5 and TRBJ1-5; matching of 6 bases hints at TRBD1 as the D gene. The CDR3 sequence is CASKTGSSNQPQHF. The nucleotide sequence is TGTGCCAGCAAAACAGGGAGTAGCAATCAGCCCCAGCATTTT.